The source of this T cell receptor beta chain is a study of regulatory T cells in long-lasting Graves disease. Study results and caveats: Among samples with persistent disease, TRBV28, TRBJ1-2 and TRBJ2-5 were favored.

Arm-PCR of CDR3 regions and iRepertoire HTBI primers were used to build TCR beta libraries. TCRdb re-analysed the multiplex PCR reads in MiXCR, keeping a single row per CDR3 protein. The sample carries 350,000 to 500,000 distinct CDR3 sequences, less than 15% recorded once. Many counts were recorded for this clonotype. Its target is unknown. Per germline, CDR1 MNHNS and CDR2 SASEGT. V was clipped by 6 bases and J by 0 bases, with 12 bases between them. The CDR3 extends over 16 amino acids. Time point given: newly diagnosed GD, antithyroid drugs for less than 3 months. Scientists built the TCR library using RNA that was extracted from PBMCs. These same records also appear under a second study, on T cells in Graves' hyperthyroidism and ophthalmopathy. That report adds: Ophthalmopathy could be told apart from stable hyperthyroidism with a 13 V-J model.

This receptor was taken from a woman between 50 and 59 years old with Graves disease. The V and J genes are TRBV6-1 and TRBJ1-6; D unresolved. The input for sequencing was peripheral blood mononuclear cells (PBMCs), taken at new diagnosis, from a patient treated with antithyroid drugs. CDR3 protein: CASSTISSSYNSPLHF. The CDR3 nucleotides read TGTGCCAGCAGCACTATTTCAAGCTCCTATAATTCACCCCTCCACTTT.